This T cell receptor (beta chain) was sequenced during a study of OX40 agonist ivuxolimab in advanced cancers. Produced via immunoSEQ multiplex PCR; TCRdb's table is partial and in-frame only. Altogether about 24,000 clones are present, approximately 80% being singletons, with the ten largest covering 25% to 30%. Germline V gene data show CDR1 as LGHNA and CDR2 as YNFKEQ. Trimming cost V 1 base and J 1 base; bases outside gene matches: 6. This CDR3 spans 16 amino acids. The sample here was CD4+ or CD8+ T cells sorted from blood, taken in a trial of the OX40 agonist ivuxolimab. The sequence was collected from an adult with an advanced solid tumor such as melanoma, head and neck, liver or kidney cancer. J is TRBJ1-1 and V is TRBV4-2; the match to TRBD1 covers 7 bases. The CDR3 spells CASSQARQGSNTEAFF. CDR3 in DNA: TGTGCCAGCAGCCAAGCAAGACAGGGTTCGAACACTGAAGCTTTCTTT.